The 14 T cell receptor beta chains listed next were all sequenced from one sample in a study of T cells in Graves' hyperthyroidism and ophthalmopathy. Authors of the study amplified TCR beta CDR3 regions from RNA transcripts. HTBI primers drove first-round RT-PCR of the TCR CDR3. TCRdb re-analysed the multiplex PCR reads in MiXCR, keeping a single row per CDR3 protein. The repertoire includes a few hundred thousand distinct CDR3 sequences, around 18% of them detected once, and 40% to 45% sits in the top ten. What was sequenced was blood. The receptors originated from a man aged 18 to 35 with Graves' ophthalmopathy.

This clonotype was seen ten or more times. CDR3 sequence (DNA): TGTGCCAGCAGTCGTAGCGGGGCCTACGAGCAGTACTTC. Translated, it gives CASSRSGAYEQYF. The chain has TRBV28 and TRBJ2-7; 8 positions match TRBD2. This CDR3 contains 13 residues. CDR1 and CDR2 (germline): MDHEN, SYDVKM. V lost 5 bases, J lost 2 bases, and 2 bases stayed unmatched.

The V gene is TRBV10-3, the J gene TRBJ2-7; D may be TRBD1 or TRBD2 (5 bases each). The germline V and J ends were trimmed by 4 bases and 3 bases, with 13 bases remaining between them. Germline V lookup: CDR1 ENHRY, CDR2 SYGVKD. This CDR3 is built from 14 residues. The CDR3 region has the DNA TGTGCCATCAGTGGGCCGGGGACCATCTACGAGCAGTACTTC. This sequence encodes CAISGPGTIYEQYF.

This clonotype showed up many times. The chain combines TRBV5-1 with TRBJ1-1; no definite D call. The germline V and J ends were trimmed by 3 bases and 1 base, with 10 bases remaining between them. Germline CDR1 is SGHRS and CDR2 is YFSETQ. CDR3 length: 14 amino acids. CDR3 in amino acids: CASSSPDGNTEAFF. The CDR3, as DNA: TGCGCCAGCAGCTCGCCCGACGGGAACACTGAAGCTTTCTTT.

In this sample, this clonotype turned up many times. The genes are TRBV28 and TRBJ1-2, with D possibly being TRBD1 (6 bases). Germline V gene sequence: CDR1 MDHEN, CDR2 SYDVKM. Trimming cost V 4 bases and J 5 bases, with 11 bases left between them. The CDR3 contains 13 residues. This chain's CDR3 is CASSSTGQYGYTF. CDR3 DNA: TGTGCCAGCAGTTCAACAGGACAGTATGGCTACACCTTC.

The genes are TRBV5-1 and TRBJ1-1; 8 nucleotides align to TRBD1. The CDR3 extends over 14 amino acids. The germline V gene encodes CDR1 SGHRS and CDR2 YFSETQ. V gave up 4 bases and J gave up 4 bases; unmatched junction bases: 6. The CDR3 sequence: CASSTQGVATEAFF. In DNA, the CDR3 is TGCGCCAGCAGCACACAGGGGGTGGCCACTGAAGCTTTCTTT.

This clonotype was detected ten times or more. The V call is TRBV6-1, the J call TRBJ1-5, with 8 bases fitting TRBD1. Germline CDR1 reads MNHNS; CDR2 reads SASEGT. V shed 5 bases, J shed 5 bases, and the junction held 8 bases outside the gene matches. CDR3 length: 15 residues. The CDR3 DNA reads TGTGCCAGCAGTTTCGGGACAGGTCCGGATCAGCCCCAGCATTTT. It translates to CASSFGTGPDQPQHF.

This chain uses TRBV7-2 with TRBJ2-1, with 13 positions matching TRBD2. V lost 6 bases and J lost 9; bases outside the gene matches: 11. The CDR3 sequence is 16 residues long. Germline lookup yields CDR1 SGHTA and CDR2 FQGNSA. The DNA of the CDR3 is TGTGCCAGCAGATTGAGGAGGACTAGCGGGAGTGGTGAGCAGTTCTTC. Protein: CASRLRRTSGSGEQFF.

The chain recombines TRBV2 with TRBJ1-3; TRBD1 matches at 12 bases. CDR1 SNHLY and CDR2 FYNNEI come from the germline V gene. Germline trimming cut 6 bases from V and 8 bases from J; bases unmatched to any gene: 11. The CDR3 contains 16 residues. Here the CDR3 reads CASSAHRDRGRDTIYF. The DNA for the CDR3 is TGTGCCAGCAGCGCCCACCGGGACAGGGGGCGAGACACCATATATTTT. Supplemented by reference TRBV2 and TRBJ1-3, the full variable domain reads EPEVTQTPSHQVTQMGQEVILRCVPISNHLYFYWYRQILGQKVEFLVSFYNNEISEKSEIFDDQFSVERPDGSNFTLKIRSTKLEDSAMYFCASSAHRDRGRDTIYFGEGSWLTVV.

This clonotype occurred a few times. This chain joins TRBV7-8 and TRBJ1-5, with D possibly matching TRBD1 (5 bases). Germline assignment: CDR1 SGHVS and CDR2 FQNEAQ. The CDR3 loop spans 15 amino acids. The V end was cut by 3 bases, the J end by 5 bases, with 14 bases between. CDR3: CASSLGVGAHQPQHF. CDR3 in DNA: TGTGCCAGCAGCTTGGGGGTCGGGGCCCATCAGCCCCAGCATTTT. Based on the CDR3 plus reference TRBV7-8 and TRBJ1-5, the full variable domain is GAGVSQSPRYKVAKRGQDVALRCDPISGHVSLFWYQQALGQGPEFLTYFQNEAQLDKSGLPSDRFFAERPEGSVSTLKIQRTQQEDSAVYLCASSLGVGAHQPQHFGDGTRLSIL.

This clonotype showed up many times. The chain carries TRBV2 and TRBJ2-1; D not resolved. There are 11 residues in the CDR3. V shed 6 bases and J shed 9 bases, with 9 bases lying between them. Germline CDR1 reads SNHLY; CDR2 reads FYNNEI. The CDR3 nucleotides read TGTGCCAGCAGAAAGAGTGGTGAGCAGTTCTTC. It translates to CASRKSGEQFF.

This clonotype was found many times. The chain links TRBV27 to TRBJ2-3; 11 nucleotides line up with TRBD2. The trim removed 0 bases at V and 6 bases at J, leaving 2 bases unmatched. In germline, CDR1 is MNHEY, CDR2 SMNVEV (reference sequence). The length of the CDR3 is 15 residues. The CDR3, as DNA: TGTGCCAGCAGTTTATCTAGCGGGGGGGCCGATACGCAGTATTTT. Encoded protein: CASSLSSGGADTQYF.

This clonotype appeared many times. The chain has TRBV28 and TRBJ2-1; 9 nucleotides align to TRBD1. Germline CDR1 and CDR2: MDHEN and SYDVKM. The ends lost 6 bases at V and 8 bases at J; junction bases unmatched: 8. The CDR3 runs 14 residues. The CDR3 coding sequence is TGTGCCAGCAGGTCAGGGACAGGGAGGGATGAGCAGTTCTTC. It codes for CASRSGTGRDEQFF.

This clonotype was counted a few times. The CDR3 nucleotides read TGTGCCAGCGGTCGAGAGGAGTATGGCTACACCTTC. Amino acid sequence: CASGREEYGYTF. The chain combines TRBV28 with TRBJ1-2; D uncertain. V lost 8 bases and J 5 bases, leaving 12 bases between the germline ends. Germline V gene data show CDR1 as MDHEN and CDR2 as SYDVKM. The CDR3 consists of 12 residues.

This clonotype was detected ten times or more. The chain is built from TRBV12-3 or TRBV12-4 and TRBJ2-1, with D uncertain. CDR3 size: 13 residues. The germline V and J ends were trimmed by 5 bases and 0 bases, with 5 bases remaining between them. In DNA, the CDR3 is TGTGCCAGCAGTACCAGCTCCTACAATGAGCAGTTCTTC. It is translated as CASSTSSYNEQFF.